Shown below are 5 T cell receptor beta chains from a single sample sequenced in a study of metastatic and nonmetastatic thyroid tumors. Using MiXCR, TCRdb re-called clones from the PCR reads. The data contain approximately 5,200 clones, roughly a third of them singletons. Among the patients, none had received any treatment before thyroid surgery. Material for sequencing was tumor tissue. The receptors originated from a male donor with papillary thyroid cancer or a benign thyroid nodule (not recorded which). Some clones in this sample may be carry-over from other donors' samples.

The rearrangement links TRBV12-3 or TRBV12-4 to TRBJ1-1, with 11 positions matching TRBD1. The junction had 3 bases not matched to a gene; V was cut back by 5 bases and J by 4 bases. The CDR3 sequence is 14 residues long. As DNA, the CDR3 is TGTGCCAGCAGTGTCGGGACAGGGGGCACTGAAGCTTTCTTT. Translation gives CASSVGTGGTEAFF.

The chain combines TRBV6-1 with TRBJ2-7; maybe TRBD1 (6 bases). The CDR3 is 15 amino acids. V was clipped by 7 bases and J by 6 bases, with 22 bases between them. The germline V gene has CDR1 MNHNS and CDR2 SASEGT. The CDR3 DNA sequence: TGTGCCAGCACCAAGGACAGCTTTTTTATCGGCGAGCAGTACTTC. It specifies CASTKDSFFIGEQYF.

This clone was recorded a few times. The genes are TRBV9 and TRBJ1-1; TRBD1 might be the D (6 bases). The germline V gene encodes CDR1 SGDLS and CDR2 YYNGEE. CDR3 size: 12 residues. Between the trimmed V and J ends, which lost 7 bases and 5 bases, there was a span of 12 bases. CDR3 residues: CASGATGTEAFF. CDR3 coding DNA: TGTGCCAGCGGGGCTACAGGGACTGAAGCTTTCTTT. The whole variable domain, filled in from reference TRBV9 and TRBJ1-1, reads DSGVTQTPKHLITATGQRVTLRCSPRSGDLSVYWYQQSLDQGLQFLIQYYNGEERAKGNILERFSAQQFPDLHSELNLSSLELGDSALYFCASGATGTEAFFGQGTRLTVV.

The chain is built from TRBV20-1 and TRBJ2-7, with D perhaps TRBD2 (7 bases). The V end was cut by 0 bases, the J end by 3 bases, with 27 bases between. CDR1 and CDR2 (germline): DFQATT, SNEGSKA (reference sequence). The CDR3 runs 19 residues. This chain's CDR3 is CSAREGTPHSGVAIYEQYF. DNA of the CDR3: TGCAGTGCTAGAGAAGGGACACCACACAGCGGGGTAGCTATCTACGAGCAGTACTTC.

The table lists this clone with a count of one. V usage is TRBV5-1 and J usage is TRBJ2-7, with 10 bases identical to TRBD1. This CDR3 is built from 15 residues. The V segment lost 4 bases and the J segment 5 bases; nucleotides outside the gene matches: 9. Germline values: CDR1 SGHRS, CDR2 YFSETQ. CDR3 protein: CASSQGTGDLDEQYF. In DNA, the CDR3 is TGCGCCAGCAGCCAGGGGACAGGGGATTTGGACGAGCAGTACTTC.